The subject of this entry is one TCR beta chain. Trimming removed 3 bases from V and 1 base from J, with 10 bases in between. The CDR3 covers 14 residues. Germline CDR1 SGHRS, CDR2 YFSETQ. TCRdb's copy holds only in-frame clones and misses some; the assay was immunoSEQ multiplex PCR. The table lists about 240,000 clones, 80% to 85% of them singletons. This record comes from a study of Tregs in tolerant kidney transplant recipients. This sequence was found in a human donor in good health. Sequencing used CD4+ T cells from blood. This chain links TRBV5-1 with TRBJ1-1; the D is unclear. The CDR3 sequence is CASSSRRGNTEAFF. The CDR3 DNA follows: TGCGCCAGCAGCTCCCGCCGAGGGAACACTGAAGCTTTCTTT.